The TCR beta chain described here comes from a study of T cells in Graves' hyperthyroidism and ophthalmopathy. Study-wide points: Also found in blood were most expanded thyroid clonotypes above 0.001.

Worth noting for this clonotype: Its target is not known.

Patients aged 18 to 65 had newly diagnosed hyperthyroidism lasting under 2 months. Diagnostic assessment was based on clinical symptoms, serum thyroxine and TRAb, thyroid ultrasound and orbital computed tomography. PBMCs were collected from an approximately 9 ml volume of fresh peripheral blood. RNA transcripts served as the template for amplifying TCR beta CDR3 regions. The HTBI primer set served for first-round RT-PCR of the TCR CDR3. TCRdb recomputed calls from the multiplex PCR reads with MiXCR, one row per CDR3 protein. The data show a few hundred thousand distinct CDR3 sequences, 15% to 19% seen once. The germline CDR1 and CDR2 sequences are SGHTA and FQGNSA. The CDR3 has 16 amino acids. V lost 0 bases and J 6 bases, leaving 15 bases between the germline ends.

The chain couples TRBV7-2 to TRBJ2-1, with D possibly being TRBD2 (6 bases). This TCR derives from a woman in her thirties with Graves' hyperthyroidism. Specimen: blood. CDR3 nucleotide sequence: TGTGCCAGCAGCTTAGCCTCTAGCGAGAGCGTCAATGAGCAGTTCTTC. This encodes CASSLASSESVNEQFF.